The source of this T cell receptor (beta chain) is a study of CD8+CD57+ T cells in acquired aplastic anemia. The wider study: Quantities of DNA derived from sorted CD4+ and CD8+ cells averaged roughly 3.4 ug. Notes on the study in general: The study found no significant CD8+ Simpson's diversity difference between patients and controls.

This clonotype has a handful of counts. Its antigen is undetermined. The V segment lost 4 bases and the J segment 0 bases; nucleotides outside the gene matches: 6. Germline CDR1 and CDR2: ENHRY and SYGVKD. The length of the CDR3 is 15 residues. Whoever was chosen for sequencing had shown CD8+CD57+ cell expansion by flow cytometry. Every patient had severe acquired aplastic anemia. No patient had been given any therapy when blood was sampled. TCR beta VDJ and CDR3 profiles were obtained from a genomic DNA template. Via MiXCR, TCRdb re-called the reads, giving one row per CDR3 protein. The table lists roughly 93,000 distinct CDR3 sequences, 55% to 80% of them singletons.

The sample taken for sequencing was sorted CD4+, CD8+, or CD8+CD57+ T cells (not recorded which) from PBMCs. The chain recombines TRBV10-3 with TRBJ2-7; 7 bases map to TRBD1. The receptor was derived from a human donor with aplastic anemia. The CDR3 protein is CAISVGTDYSYEQYF. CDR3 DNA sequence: TGTGCCATCAGTGTGGGGACAGACTACTCCTACGAGCAGTACTTC.